Here is one T cell receptor (beta chain) with its context. This sample was taken from a study of OX40 agonist ivuxolimab in advanced cancers. Background on the study: From roughly 20 to 90 years was the age range, with a mean of approximately 58 years, and over 80% were male.

The protocol was immunoSEQ multiplex PCR, while the TCRdb copy is restricted to in-frame clones and leaves out a portion. Among over 150,000 clones listed, 85% to 95% were seen once. Germline values: CDR1 LGHNA, CDR2 YNFKEQ. Trimming took off 0 bases at V and 1 base at J, with 2 bases between the two ends. The CDR3 loop spans 13 amino acids. The rearrangement uses TRBV4-2 and TRBJ2-3; D is ambiguous. Sequencing was performed on CD4+ or CD8+ T cells sorted from blood, taken in a trial of the OX40 agonist ivuxolimab. This clonotype was sampled from an adult with an advanced solid tumor such as melanoma, head and neck, liver or kidney cancer. This CDR3 is CASSQEGTDTQYF. The CDR3 nucleotides read TGTGCCAGCAGCCAAGAAGGCACAGATACGCAGTATTTT.